The rows below give T cell receptor beta chains drawn from one sample of a study of T cell responses to AZD1222 COVID-19 vaccine. Generated by immunoSEQ multiplex PCR, the TCRdb table keeps only in-frame clones and is missing some. The sample has over 150,000 clones; roughly nine tenths are singletons. The starting material was peripheral blood, obtained on day 0 of AZD1222 vaccination. Source of these receptors: an adult in good health. CDR3s include the opening cysteine and the closing phenylalanine or tryptophan. A D gene is named only where the DNA matches it firmly. Not every row has a clone size; where given, it reads once, few, many or a size class.

clone_size d_call j_call v_call cdr3_aa cdr3_nt
. . TRBJ2-7 TRBV6-5 CASSYSLPVYEQYF TGTGCCAGCAGTTACTCGTTGCCAGTCTACGAGCAGTACTTC
once . TRBJ2-7 TRBV6-1 CASSEADEYEQYF TGTGCCAGCAGTGAAGCTGATGAATACGAGCAGTACTTC
. . TRBJ1-1 TRBV6-5 CASISRPLGTEAFF TGTGCCAGCATTAGCCGGCCCCTGGGCACTGAAGCTTTCTTT
. TRBD1 TRBJ1-2 TRBV7-9 CASSSLYGQGKKANYGYTF TGTGCCAGCAGCTCTTTGTACGGACAGGGGAAAAAAGCTAACTATGGCTACACCTTC
. . TRBJ2-7 TRBV5-5 CASSSTYEQYF TGTGCCAGCAGCTCCACCTACGAGCAGTACTTC
. TRBD1 TRBJ2-6 TRBV10-3 CAIRQGAGASGANVLTF TGTGCCATCAGACAGGGGGCGGGGGCATCTGGGGCCAACGTCCTGACTTTC
. . TRBJ2-1 TRBV12-3/TRBV12-4 CASSKYSNEQFF TGTGCCAGCAGTAAGTACTCAAATGAGCAGTTCTTC
many . TRBJ1-5 TRBV19 CASSIVEYSNQPQHF TGTGCCAGTAGTATAGTTGAATATAGCAATCAGCCCCAGCATTTT
. TRBD1 TRBJ2-7 TRBV28 CASSSPGQPYEQYF TGTGCCAGCAGTTCGCCGGGACAGCCCTACGAGCAGTACTTC
. TRBD1 TRBJ2-1 TRBV19 CASIQGAEWFF TGTGCCAGTATACAGGGGGCGGAGTGGTTCTTC
once TRBD2 TRBJ2-3 TRBV5-1 CASSLTGTTGTDTQYF TGCGCCAGCAGCTTGACGGGGACTACAGGCACAGATACGCAGTATTTT
. . TRBJ1-3 TRBV28 CATYGNTIYF TGTGCCACCTACGGAAACACCATATATTTT
. . TRBJ2-1 TRBV6-2/TRBV6-3 CASGHLNEQFF TGTGCCAGCGGCCACCTCAATGAGCAGTTCTTC
. TRBD1 TRBJ1-4 TRBV19 CASSMGQANEKLFF TGTGCCAGTAGTATGGGACAGGCCAATGAAAAACTGTTTTTT
. . TRBJ1-5 TRBV4-1 CASSQEWQVDQPQHF TGCGCCAGCAGCCAAGAGTGGCAGGTAGATCAGCCCCAGCATTTT
. TRBD2 TRBJ2-7 TRBV7-8 CASRDLGEGYEQYF TGTGCCAGCAGAGATCTAGGGGAGGGCTACGAGCAGTACTTC
. . TRBJ2-1 TRBV5-1 CASSLEMNEQFF TGCGCCAGCAGCTTGGAGATGAATGAGCAGTTCTTC
. . TRBJ1-5 TRBV6-2/TRBV6-3 CASSYGGPPGNQPQHF TGTGCCAGCAGTTACGGGGGGCCCCCGGGCAATCAGCCCCAGCATTTT
. TRBD1 TRBJ1-1 TRBV2 CASRNRGNTEAFF TGTGCCAGCAGAAACAGGGGGAACACTGAAGCTTTCTTT
. . TRBJ2-7 TRBV6-5 CASSPSGDSSYEQYF TGTGCCAGCAGTCCCAGCGGGGACAGCTCCTACGAGCAGTACTTC
. TRBD1 TRBJ2-3 TRBV30 CATNRGRGTDTQYF TGTGCTACCAATAGGGGGCGAGGGACAGATACGCAGTATTTT
. . TRBJ1-2 TRBV4-1 CASSRLIRGGNHYGYTF TGCGCCAGCAGCCGCCTAATTCGGGGCGGGAACCACTATGGCTACACCTTC
. . TRBJ1-1 TRBV5-5 CASSYWDTKNTEAFF TGTGCCAGCAGCTATTGGGACACTAAGAACACTGAAGCTTTCTTT
. . TRBJ1-3 TRBV6-1 CASSEFRGYGNTIYF TGTGCCAGCAGTGAATTTAGAGGGTATGGTAACACCATATATTTT
. . TRBJ1-3 TRBV6-1 CASIGRGNTIYF TGTGCCAGCATCGGCAGGGGAAACACCATATATTTT
. . TRBJ1-2 TRBV28 CASSFSGGAHGYTF TGTGCCAGCAGTTTTTCCGGGGGCGCCCATGGCTACACCTTC
. . TRBJ1-1 TRBV27 CASSLYLFTEAFF TGTGCCAGCAGTTTATATTTGTTCACTGAAGCTTTCTTT
. . TRBJ2-2 TRBV7-9 CASSLGPIGTGELFF TGTGCCAGCAGCTTAGGCCCAATAGGGACCGGGGAGCTGTTTTTT
. . TRBJ2-7 TRBV30 CAWKSGSSYEQYF TGTGCCTGGAAATCGGGCTCCTCCTACGAGCAGTACTTC
. TRBD1 TRBJ1-1 TRBV7-8 CASSLGTGEAFF TGTGCCAGCAGCTTGGGGACAGGGGAAGCTTTCTTT
. . TRBJ1-4 TRBV9 CASSEWERAGANEKLFF TGTGCCAGCAGCGAGTGGGAAAGGGCAGGAGCTAATGAAAAACTGTTTTTT
. . TRBJ2-7 TRBV5-1 CASSPQGLSYEQYF TGCGCCAGCAGCCCACAGGGTCTCTCCTACGAGCAGTACTTC
. . TRBJ1-2 TRBV7-9 CASSLGREDGYTF TGTGCCAGCAGCTTAGGCAGGGAAGATGGCTACACCTTC
. . TRBJ2-5 TRBV7-8 CASSRPAETQYF TGTGCCAGCAGCCGGCCAGCGGAGACCCAGTACTTC
. . TRBJ1-2 TRBV12-3/TRBV12-4 CASSNRPGGYTF TGTGCCAGCAGTAACCGGCCTGGAGGCTACACCTTC
few . TRBJ2-5 TRBV11-2 CASSLDGQTQYF TGTGCCAGCAGCTTAGATGGACAGACCCAGTACTTC
. . TRBJ1-2 TRBV25-1 CASRPGRNFYGYTF TGTGCCAGCAGACCGGGACGGAACTTCTATGGCTACACCTTC
. TRBD2 TRBJ2-1 TRBV24-1 CATSDKTSGGPLHNEQFF TGTGCCACCAGTGACAAGACTAGCGGGGGGCCTCTTCACAATGAGCAGTTCTTC
. TRBD2 TRBJ2-3 TRBV5-1 CASSLAGGGSTDTQYF TGCGCCAGCAGCTTGGCCGGCGGGGGAAGCACAGATACGCAGTATTTT
. . TRBJ1-6 TRBV14 CASSARGPGNSPLHF TGTGCCAGCAGCGCCCGGGGCCCCGGAAATTCACCCCTCCACTTT
. . TRBJ2-2 TRBV7-9 CASSTPGRHTGELFF TGTGCCAGCAGCACCCCCGGACGGCACACCGGGGAGCTGTTTTTT
once . TRBJ1-4 TRBV7-9 CASSAGRGTTNEKLFF TGTGCCAGCAGCGCCGGGAGGGGGACAACTAATGAAAAACTGTTTTTT
. . TRBJ2-3 TRBV2 CASSSGAATDTQYF TGTGCCAGCAGTTCGGGGGCAGCAACAGATACGCAGTATTTT
. TRBD1 TRBJ1-2 TRBV11-3 CASSLDYSLGTGSYGYTF TGTGCCAGCAGCTTAGATTACTCGTTGGGGACAGGGTCCTATGGCTACACCTTC
. . TRBJ2-1 TRBV5-1 CASSLQAGTGNEQFF TGCGCCAGCAGCTTGCAGGCAGGGACTGGCAATGAGCAGTTCTTC
. . TRBJ2-1 TRBV7-3 CASSLRGGEAYNEQFF TGTGCCAGCAGCCTCCGTGGAGGGGAGGCCTACAATGAGCAGTTCTTC
. . TRBJ1-6 TRBV6-2/TRBV6-3 CASSRRQDNSPLHF TGTGCCAGCAGCCGTCGACAGGACAACTCACCCCTCCACTTT
. TRBD1 TRBJ1-5 TRBV5-1 CASSLSTGVNQPQHF TGCGCCAGCAGCTTGTCGACAGGGGTCAATCAGCCCCAGCATTTT
. TRBD1 TRBJ2-2 TRBV11-1 CASSQTGIPPGELFF TGTGCCAGCAGTCAGACAGGGATTCCACCCGGGGAGCTGTTTTTT
once . TRBJ1-1 TRBV11-3 CASSFGGKMNTEAFF TGTGCCAGCAGCTTCGGAGGCAAGATGAACACTGAAGCTTTCTTT